This T cell receptor (beta chain) originates from a study of blood T cells in healthy people across ages. Then a second PCR, running about 6 to 11 cycles, was carried out with a sample-barcoded 5' primer and a J-beta primer mix. TCRdb redid the calling of the 5' RACE reads with MiXCR, one entry per CDR3 protein. The sample has 950,000 to 1,200,000 distinct CDR3 sequences, roughly two fifths seen once. Trimming removed 10 bases at V and 2 bases at J, with 14 bases between. The CDR3 length is 13 residues. Looked up from germline, CDR1 is MNHEY and CDR2 is SMNVEV (reference sequence). This clonotype was detected only a few times.

This sequence originates from a young man in good health. The chain is built from TRBV27 and TRBJ1-1, with TRBD1 as a possible D gene (5 bases). Specimen: blood. In DNA, the CDR3 is TGTGCCACCAAAATAGGGGTCAACACTGAAGCTTTCTTT. This encodes CATKIGVNTEAFF.